This TCR beta chain was retrieved from a study of T cell changes during pregnancy in multiple sclerosis. CDR3 length: 15 residues. Germline V gives CDR1 MNHEY, CDR2 SVGAGI. The V gene lost 1 base and the J gene lost 2 bases, with 10 bases spanning the gap. The assay was immunoSEQ multiplex PCR, and TCRdb's table has in-frame clones only and misses some. The profile shows 35,000 to 45,000 clones, 85% to 90% of them singletons. This receptor was obtained from a female donor in good health, enrolled as a control in a pregnancy study. The V and J genes are TRBV6-5 and TRBJ2-3; D remains unclear. The material was peripheral blood, obtained in the second trimester of pregnancy. DNA for the CDR3: TGTGCCAGCAGTTACTACAACCCCAACACAGATACGCAGTATTTT. Protein: CASSYYNPNTDTQYF.